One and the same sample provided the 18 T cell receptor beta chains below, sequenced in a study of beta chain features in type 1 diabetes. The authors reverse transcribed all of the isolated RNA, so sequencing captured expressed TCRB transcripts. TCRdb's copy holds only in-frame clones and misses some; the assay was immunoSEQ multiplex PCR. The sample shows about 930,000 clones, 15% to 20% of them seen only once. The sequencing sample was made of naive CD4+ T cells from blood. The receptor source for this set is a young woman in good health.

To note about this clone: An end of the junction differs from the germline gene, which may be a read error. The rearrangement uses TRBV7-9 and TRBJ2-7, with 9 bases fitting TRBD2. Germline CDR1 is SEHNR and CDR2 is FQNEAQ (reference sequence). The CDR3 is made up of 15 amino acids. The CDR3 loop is CTSSPDGLASYEQYF. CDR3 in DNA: TGTACCAGCAGCCCGGACGGACTAGCGTCCTACGAGCAGTACTTC.

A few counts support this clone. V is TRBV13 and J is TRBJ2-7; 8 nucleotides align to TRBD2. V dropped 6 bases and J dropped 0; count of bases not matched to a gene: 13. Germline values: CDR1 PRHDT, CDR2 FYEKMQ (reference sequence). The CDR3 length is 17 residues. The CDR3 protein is CASSRFLAGRSSYEQYF. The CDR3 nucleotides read TGTGCCAGCAGTCGATTTCTAGCGGGCCGAAGCTCCTACGAGCAGTACTTC.

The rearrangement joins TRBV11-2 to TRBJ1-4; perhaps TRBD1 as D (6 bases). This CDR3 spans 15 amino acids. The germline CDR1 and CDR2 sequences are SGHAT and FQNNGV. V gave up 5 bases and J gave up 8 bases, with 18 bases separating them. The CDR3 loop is CASSRMTGLGEKLFF. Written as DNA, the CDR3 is TGTGCCAGCAGCAGAATGACAGGACTGGGAGAAAAACTGTTTTTT.

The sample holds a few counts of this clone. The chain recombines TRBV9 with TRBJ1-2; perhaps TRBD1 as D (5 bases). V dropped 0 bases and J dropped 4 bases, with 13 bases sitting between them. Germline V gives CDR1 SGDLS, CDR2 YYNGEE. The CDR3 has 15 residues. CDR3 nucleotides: TGTGCCAGCAGCGTAGGGGAGGGGCTCGGCTATGGCTACACCTTC. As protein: CASSVGEGLGYGYTF.

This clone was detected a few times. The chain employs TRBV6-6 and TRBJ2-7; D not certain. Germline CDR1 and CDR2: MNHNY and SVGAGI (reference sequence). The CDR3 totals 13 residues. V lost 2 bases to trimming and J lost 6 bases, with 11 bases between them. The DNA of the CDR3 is TGTGCCAGCAGTTACACCCGGGTGCCCGAGCAGTACTTC. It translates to CASSYTRVPEQYF.

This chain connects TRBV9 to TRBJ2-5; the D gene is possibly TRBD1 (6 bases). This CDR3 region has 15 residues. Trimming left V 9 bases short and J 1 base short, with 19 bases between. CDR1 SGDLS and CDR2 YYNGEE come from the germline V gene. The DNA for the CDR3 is TGTGCCACAAAGACAGGCTTCCCGCCCCAAGAGACCCAGTACTTC. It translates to CATKTGFPPQETQYF.

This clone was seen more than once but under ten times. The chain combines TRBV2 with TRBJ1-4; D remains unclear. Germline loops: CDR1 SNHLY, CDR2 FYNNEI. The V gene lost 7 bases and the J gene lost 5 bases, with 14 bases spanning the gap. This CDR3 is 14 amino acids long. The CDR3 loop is CASNGIGGNEKLFF. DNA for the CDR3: TGTGCCAGCAACGGGATCGGAGGGAATGAAAAACTGTTTTTT.

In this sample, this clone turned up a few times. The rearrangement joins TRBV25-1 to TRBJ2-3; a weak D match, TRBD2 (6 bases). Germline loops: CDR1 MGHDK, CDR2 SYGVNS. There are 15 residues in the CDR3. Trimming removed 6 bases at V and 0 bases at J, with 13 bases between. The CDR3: CASSPGLPSTDTQYF. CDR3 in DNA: TGTGCCAGCAGCCCCGGACTACCTAGCACAGATACGCAGTATTTT.

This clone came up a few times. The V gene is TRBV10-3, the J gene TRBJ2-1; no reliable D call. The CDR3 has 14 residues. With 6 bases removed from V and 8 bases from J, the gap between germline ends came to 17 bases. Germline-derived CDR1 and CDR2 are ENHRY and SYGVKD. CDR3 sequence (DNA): TGTGCCATCAGCCAAGGATGGGGTGGGGATGAGCAGTTCTTC. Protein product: CAISQGWGGDEQFF.

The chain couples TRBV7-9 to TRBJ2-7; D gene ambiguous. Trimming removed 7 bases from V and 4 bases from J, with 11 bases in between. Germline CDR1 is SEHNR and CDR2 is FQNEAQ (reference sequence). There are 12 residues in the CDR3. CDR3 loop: CASTTESYEQYF. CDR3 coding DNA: TGTGCCAGCACCACGGAGAGTTACGAGCAGTACTTC.

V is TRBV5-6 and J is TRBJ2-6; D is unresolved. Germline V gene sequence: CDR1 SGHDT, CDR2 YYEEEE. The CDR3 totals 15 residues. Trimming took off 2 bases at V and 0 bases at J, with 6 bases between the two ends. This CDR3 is CASSFRSSGANVLTF. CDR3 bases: TGTGCCAGCAGCTTTAGGAGCTCTGGGGCCAACGTCCTGACTTTC.

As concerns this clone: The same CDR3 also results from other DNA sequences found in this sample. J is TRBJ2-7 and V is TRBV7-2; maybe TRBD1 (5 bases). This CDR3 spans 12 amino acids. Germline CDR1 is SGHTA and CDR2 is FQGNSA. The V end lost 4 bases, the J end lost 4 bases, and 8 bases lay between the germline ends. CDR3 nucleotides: TGTGCCAGCAGCTCCCAGGGTTACGAGCAGTACTTC. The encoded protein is CASSSQGYEQYF.

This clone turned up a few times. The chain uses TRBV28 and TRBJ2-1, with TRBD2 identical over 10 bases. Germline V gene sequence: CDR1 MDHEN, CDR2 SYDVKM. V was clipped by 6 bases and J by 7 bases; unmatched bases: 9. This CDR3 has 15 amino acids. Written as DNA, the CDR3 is TGTGCCAGCAGCTCGGGGACTAGCGAAATTAATGAGCAGTTCTTC. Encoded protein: CASSSGTSEINEQFF.

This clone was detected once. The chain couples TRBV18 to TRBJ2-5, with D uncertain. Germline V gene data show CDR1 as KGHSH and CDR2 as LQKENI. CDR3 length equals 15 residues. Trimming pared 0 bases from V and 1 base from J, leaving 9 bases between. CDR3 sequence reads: CASSPPSPIQETQYF. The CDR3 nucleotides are TGTGCCAGCTCACCACCGTCTCCGATCCAAGAGACCCAGTACTTC.

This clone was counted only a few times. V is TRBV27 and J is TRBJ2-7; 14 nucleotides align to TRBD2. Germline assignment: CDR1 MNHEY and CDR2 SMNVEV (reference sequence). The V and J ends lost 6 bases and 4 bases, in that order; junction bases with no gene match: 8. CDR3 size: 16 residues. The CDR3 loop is CASSPRGLAGVYEQYF. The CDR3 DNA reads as TGTGCCAGCAGCCCGAGGGGACTAGCGGGAGTGTACGAGCAGTACTTC.

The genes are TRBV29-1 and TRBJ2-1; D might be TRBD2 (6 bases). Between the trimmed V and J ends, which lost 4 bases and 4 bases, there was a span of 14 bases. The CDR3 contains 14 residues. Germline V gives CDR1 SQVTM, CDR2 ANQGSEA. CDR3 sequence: CSVGGGNRYNEQFF. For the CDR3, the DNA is TGCAGCGTTGGGGGCGGGAACAGATACAATGAGCAGTTCTTC.

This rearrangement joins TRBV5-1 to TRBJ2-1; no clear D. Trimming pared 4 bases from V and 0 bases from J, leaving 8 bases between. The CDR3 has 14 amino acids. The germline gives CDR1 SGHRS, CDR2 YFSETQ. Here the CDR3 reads CASSTSGSYNEQFF. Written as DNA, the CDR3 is TGCGCCAGCAGCACCTCGGGCTCCTACAATGAGCAGTTCTTC. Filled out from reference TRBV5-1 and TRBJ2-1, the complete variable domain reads KAGVTQTPRYLIKTRGQQVTLSCSPISGHRSVSWYQQTPGQGLQFLFEYFSETQRNKGNFPGRFSGRQFSNSRSEMNVSTLELGDSALYLCASSTSGSYNEQFFGPGTRLTVL.

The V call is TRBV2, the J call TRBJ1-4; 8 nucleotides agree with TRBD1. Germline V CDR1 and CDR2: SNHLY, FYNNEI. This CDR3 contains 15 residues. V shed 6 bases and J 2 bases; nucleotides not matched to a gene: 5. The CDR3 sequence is CASSGQGLTNEKLFF. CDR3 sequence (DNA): TGTGCCAGCAGCGGACAGGGACTCACTAATGAAAAACTGTTTTTT.